The 3 T cell receptor beta chains below were found in one sample sequenced in a study of cytomegalovirus exposure and HLA in healthy donors. TCRdb's copy holds only in-frame clones and misses some; the assay was immunoSEQ multiplex PCR. Of around 400,000 clones listed, 70% to 90% are singletons. The source material was PBMCs. These receptors were collected from a woman younger than 35 in good health and CMV-seronegative.

The chain is built from TRBV2 and TRBJ2-3; the match to TRBD2 covers 12 bases. The germline CDR1 and CDR2 sequences are SNHLY and FYNNEI. V dropped 5 bases and J dropped 2; count of bases not matched to a gene: 5. The CDR3 is 16 amino acids. DNA of the CDR3: TGTGCCAGCAGTCCCCGGACTAGCGGGGTCACAGATACGCAGTATTTT. Translating gives CASSPRTSGVTDTQYF.

The V and J genes are TRBV5-1 and TRBJ2-3, with 9 nucleotides matching TRBD1. V lost 0 bases and J lost 4; bases outside the gene matches: 0. Germline CDR1 reads SGHRS; CDR2 reads YFSETQ. This CDR3 is 14 amino acids long. CDR3: CASSLGQGADTQYF. The CDR3 bases are TGCGCCAGCAGCTTGGGACAGGGGGCAGATACGCAGTATTTT.

This clone was seen just once. CDR3 in amino acids: CASSLLAARGETQYF. The DNA of the CDR3 is TGTGCCAGCAGCCTCCTAGCCGCCAGGGGGGAGACCCAGTACTTC. The rearrangement uses TRBV7-9 and TRBJ2-5, with 7 bases fitting TRBD1. The CDR3 length is 15 residues. CDR1 is SEHNR, CDR2 FQNEAQ, per germline (reference sequence). V shed 5 bases and J 5 bases; nucleotides not matched to a gene: 11.